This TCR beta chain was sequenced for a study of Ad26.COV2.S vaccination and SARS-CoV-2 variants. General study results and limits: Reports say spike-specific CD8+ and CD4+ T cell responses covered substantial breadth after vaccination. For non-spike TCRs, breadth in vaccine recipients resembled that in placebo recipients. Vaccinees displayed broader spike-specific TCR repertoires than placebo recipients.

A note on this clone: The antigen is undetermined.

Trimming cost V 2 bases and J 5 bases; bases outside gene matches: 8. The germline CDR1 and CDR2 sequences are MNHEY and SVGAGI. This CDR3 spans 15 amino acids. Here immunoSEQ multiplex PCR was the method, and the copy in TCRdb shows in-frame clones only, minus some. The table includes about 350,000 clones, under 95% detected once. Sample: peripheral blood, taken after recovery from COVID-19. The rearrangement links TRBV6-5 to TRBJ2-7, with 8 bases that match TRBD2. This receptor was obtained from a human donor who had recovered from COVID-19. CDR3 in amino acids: CASSYEPGGRNEQYF. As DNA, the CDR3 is TGTGCCAGCAGTTACGAACCGGGGGGGAGAAACGAGCAGTACTTC.